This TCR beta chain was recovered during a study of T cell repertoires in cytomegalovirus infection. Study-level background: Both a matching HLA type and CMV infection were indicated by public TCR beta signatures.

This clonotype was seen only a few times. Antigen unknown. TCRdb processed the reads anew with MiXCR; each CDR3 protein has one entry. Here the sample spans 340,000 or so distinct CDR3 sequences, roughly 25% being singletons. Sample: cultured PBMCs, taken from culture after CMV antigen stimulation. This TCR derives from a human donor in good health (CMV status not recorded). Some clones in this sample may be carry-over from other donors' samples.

The CDR3 DNA reads TGTGCCAGCAGCTTATTGGGGGAAAGTGGCGAGCAGTACTTC. Translating it yields CASSLLGESGEQYF. The rearrangement links TRBV7-9 to TRBJ2-7; D tentatively fits TRBD1 or TRBD2 (5 bases each). This CDR3 region has 14 residues. CDR1 is SEHNR and CDR2 is FQNEAQ in the germline V gene (reference sequence). V lost 2 bases to trimming and J lost 6 bases, with 14 bases between them.